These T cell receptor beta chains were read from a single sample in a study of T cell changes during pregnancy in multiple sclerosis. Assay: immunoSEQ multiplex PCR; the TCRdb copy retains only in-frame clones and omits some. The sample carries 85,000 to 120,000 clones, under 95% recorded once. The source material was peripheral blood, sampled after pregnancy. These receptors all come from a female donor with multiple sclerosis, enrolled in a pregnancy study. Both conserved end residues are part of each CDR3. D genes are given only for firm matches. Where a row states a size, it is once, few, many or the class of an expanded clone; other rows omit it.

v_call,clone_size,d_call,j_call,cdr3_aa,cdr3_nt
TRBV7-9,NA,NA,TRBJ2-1,CASSLESSGAEQFF,TGTGCCAGCAGCTTAGAATCGTCTGGGGCTGAGCAGTTCTTC
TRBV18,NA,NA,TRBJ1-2,CASSGSGTVNYGYTF,TGTGCCAGCTCAGGTTCCGGGACTGTTAACTATGGCTACACCTTC
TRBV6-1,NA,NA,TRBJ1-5,CASSLGGDTLQPQHF,TGTGCCAGCAGCCTAGGGGGGGACACTCTCCAGCCCCAGCATTTT
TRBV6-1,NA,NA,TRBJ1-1,CASSIQGGGTEAFF,TGTGCCAGCAGTATACAGGGTGGAGGCACTGAAGCTTTCTTT
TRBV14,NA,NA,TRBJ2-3,CASSQGFESDTQYF,TGTGCCAGCAGCCAAGGGTTTGAGTCAGATACGCAGTATTTT
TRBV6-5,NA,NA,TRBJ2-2,CASSYSRRTGELFF,TGTGCCAGCAGTTATTCTCGGCGGACCGGGGAGCTGTTTTTT
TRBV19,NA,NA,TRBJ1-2,CASSPPVFGYTF,TGTGCCAGTAGTCCCCCAGTATTTGGCTACACCTTC
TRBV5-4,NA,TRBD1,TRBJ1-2,CASSPPTGTGGAGYTF,TGTGCCAGCAGCCCCCCTACCGGGACAGGGGGCGCCGGCTACACCTTC
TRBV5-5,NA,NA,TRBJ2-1,CASRWVSSSYNEQFF,TGTGCCAGCAGATGGGTTTCTAGCTCCTACAATGAGCAGTTCTTC
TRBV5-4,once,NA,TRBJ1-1,CASIREMGTEAFF,TGTGCCAGCATTCGGGAAATGGGCACTGAAGCTTTCTTT
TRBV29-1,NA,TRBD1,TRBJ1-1,CSVRTGENTEAFF,TGCAGCGTGAGGACAGGGGAGAACACTGAAGCTTTCTTT
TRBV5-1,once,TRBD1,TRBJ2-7,CASSLEVQGQGFYEQYF,TGCGCCAGCAGCTTGGAAGTTCAGGGACAGGGGTTCTACGAGCAGTACTTC
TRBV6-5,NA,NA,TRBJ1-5,CASSQALDQPQHF,TGTGCCAGCAGCCAAGCCCTCGATCAGCCCCAGCATTTT
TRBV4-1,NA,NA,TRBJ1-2,CASSQDTGYGYTF,TGCGCCAGCAGCCAAGATACAGGCTATGGCTACACCTTC
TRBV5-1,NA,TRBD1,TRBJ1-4,CASSPGTGEKLFF,TGCGCCAGCAGCCCGGGGACAGGGGAAAAACTGTTTTTT
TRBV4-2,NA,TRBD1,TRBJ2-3,CASSSGTGTSSTDTQYF,TGTGCCAGCAGCTCTGGGACAGGCACCAGTAGCACAGATACGCAGTATTTT
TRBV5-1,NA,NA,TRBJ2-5,CASRIGGKGYGETQYF,TGCGCCAGCAGGATTGGGGGCAAAGGGTATGGAGAGACCCAGTACTTC
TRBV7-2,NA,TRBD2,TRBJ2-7,CASSIPGGGEQYF,TGTGCCAGCAGCATTCCGGGCGGGGGCGAGCAGTACTTC
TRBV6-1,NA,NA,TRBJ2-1,CASSRLSGSYNEQFF,TGTGCCAGCAGCCGCCTTAGCGGCTCCTACAATGAGCAGTTCTTC
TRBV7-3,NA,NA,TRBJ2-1,CASSMTGSREQFF,TGTGCCAGCAGCATGACTGGGTCTCGTGAGCAGTTCTTC
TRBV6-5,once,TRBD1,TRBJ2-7,CASSRDRGTYEQYF,TGTGCCAGCAGTCGGGACAGAGGAACCTACGAGCAGTACTTC
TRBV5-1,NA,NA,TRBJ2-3,CASSLDSGTDTQYF,TGCGCCAGCAGCTTAGACTCTGGCACAGATACGCAGTATTTT
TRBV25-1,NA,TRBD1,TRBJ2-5,CASRDRVVETQYF,TGTGCCAGCAGGGACAGGGTAGTGGAGACCCAGTACTTC
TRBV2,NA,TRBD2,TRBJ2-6,CASSEARGVLTF,TGTGCCAGCAGTGAAGCGCGGGGGGTCCTGACTTTC
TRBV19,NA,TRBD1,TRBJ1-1,CASSIGGDRGVTEAFF,TGTGCCAGTAGTATAGGGGGGGACAGGGGAGTAACTGAAGCTTTCTTT
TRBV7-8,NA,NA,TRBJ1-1,CASSLRGFVAFF,TGTGCCAGCAGCTTACGGGGTTTCGTTGCTTTCTTT
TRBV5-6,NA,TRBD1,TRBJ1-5,CASSWGQAQGNQPQHF,TGTGCCAGCAGCTGGGGACAGGCACAAGGTAATCAGCCCCAGCATTTT
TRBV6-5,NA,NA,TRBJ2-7,CASSFRGIQQYF,TGTGCCAGCAGTTTTCGAGGGATTCAGCAGTACTTC
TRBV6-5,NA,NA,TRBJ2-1,CASSLRRASYNEQFF,TGTGCCAGCAGTCTCCGGAGGGCCTCCTACAATGAGCAGTTCTTC